The T cell receptor (beta chain) described here comes from a study of T-cell memory formation after mild COVID-19. Trimming cost V 3 bases and J 10 bases; bases outside gene matches: 6. CDR3 size: 15 residues. Germline assignment: CDR1 ENHRY and CDR2 SYGVKD. Only a few counts were recorded for this clonotype. Antigen specificity is unknown. TCRdb ran MiXCR on the 5' RACE reads and lists one entry per CDR3 protein. The table shows roughly 300,000 distinct CDR3 sequences, with around 13% occurring only once. The study, taken as a whole, reports: There was no confirmation that second-wave clones peaking on day 37 were SARS-CoV-2 specific. Pre-infection memory contained some responding clones, which suggested that cross-reactive memory had joined.

The sample was PBMCs or a T cell subset sorted from them (not recorded which). The receptor was derived from a man in his late teens or twenties who had mild COVID-19 (a few samples of this study predate the infection). Cell type and time point are not known. This chain joins TRBV10-3 and TRBJ2-1; 13 bases align to TRBD2. DNA for the CDR3: TGTGCCATCAGTGAACTAGCGGGGGGGAGGAACGAGCAGTTCTTC. This sequence encodes CAISELAGGRNEQFF.